This T cell receptor beta chain appears in the sequencing data of a study of shared clonotypes between healthy human individuals. This clone was seen just once. Its antigen is currently unknown. Participating donors were healthy, HIV-negative adults free of recent acute infections or vaccinations. Per the germline V gene, CDR1 is SGHRS and CDR2 is YFSETQ. The CDR3 extends over 15 amino acids. V dropped 4 bases and J dropped 2; count of bases not matched to a gene: 7. General study points: The generation probabilities recorded for non-shared clonotypes fell below those of clonotypes shared by all four donors.

Produced via immunoSEQ multiplex PCR; TCRdb's table is partial and in-frame only. Of around 600,000 clones detected, less than 98% appear once; the ten largest clones hold 0.057%. The sample consisted of naive CD4+ T cells sorted from blood. The subset denotes: CD45RA+ positively selected. The sequence derives from a woman in her twenties or thirties in good health. The rearrangement uses TRBV5-1 and TRBJ2-5; 8 bases map to TRBD2. CDR3 loop: CASSPSTGGQETQYF. The CDR3 DNA follows: TGCGCCAGCAGCCCCAGTACGGGAGGGCAAGAGACCCAGTACTTC.